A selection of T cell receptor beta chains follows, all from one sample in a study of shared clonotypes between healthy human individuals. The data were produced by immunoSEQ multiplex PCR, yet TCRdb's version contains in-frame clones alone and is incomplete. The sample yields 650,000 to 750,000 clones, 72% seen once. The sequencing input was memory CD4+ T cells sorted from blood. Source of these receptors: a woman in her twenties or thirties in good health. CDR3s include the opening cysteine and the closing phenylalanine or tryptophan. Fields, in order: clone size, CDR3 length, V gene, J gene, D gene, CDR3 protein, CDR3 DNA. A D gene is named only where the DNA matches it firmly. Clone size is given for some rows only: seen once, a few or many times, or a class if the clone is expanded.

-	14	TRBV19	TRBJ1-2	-	CASSIVGLSYGYTF	TGTGCCAGTAGTATAGTCGGGCTATCATATGGCTACACCTTC
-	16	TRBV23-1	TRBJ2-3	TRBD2	CASGRHASGSRDTQYF	TGCGCCAGCGGACGTCACGCTAGCGGGAGTCGAGATACGCAGTATTTT
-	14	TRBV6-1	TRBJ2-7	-	CASSEEGFTYEQYF	TGTGCCAGCAGTGAAGAGGGGTTCACCTACGAGCAGTACTTC
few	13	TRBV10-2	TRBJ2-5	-	CASSGTHGETQYF	TGCGCCAGCAGCGGGACTCATGGCGAGACCCAGTACTTC
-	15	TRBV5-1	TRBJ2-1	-	CASSLRDSLRNEQFF	TGCGCCAGCAGCCTACGGGACTCCCTTCGGAATGAGCAGTTCTTC
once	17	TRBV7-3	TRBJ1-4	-	CASSVDRDTATNEKLFF	TGTGCCAGCAGCGTGGACAGAGATACCGCAACTAATGAAAAACTGTTTTTT
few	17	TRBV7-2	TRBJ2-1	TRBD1	CASSLDSGTGGYNEQFF	TGTGCCAGCAGCTTAGACTCCGGGACAGGGGGGTACAATGAGCAGTTCTTC
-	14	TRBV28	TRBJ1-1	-	CASRYGSQGTEAFF	TGTGCCAGCAGATATGGGAGTCAGGGCACTGAAGCTTTCTTT
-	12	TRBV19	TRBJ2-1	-	CASSSNRERLFF	TGTGCCAGTAGTTCCAACAGGGAGAGACTGTTCTTC
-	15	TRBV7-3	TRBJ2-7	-	CASSPGGPQGYEQYF	TGTGCCAGCAGCCCAGGAGGGCCTCAAGGGTACGAGCAGTACTTC
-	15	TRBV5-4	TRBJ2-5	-	CASSLGGPAEETQYF	TGTGCCAGCAGCTTGGGTGGACCAGCAGAAGAGACCCAGTACTTC
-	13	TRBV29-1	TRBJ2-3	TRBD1	CSVSRGPTDTQYF	TGCAGCGTGAGCAGGGGGCCGACAGATACGCAGTATTTT
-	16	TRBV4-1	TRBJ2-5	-	CASSQGGWDSGWTQYF	TGCGCCAGCAGCCAAGGTGGTTGGGACAGCGGGTGGACCCAGTACTTC
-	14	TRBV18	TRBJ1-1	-	CASSPDRYGTEAFF	TGTGCCAGCTCACCCGACAGGTACGGAACTGAAGCTTTCTTT
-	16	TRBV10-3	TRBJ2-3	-	CAISGTGIGSTDTQYF	TGTGCCATCAGTGGAACAGGGATAGGGTCCACAGATACGCAGTATTTT
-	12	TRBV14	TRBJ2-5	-	CASSRTAETQYF	TGTGCCAGCAGCCGGACCGCAGAGACCCAGTACTTC
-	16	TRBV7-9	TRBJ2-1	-	CASSPTNSGQQSKQFF	TGTGCCAGCAGCCCTACGAATTCTGGACAGCAAAGCAAGCAGTTCTTC
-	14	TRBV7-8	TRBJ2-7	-	CASSPDRISYEQYF	TGTGCCAGCAGCCCTGACAGGATATCCTACGAGCAGTACTTC
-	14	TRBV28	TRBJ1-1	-	CASSNRDLNTEAFF	TGTGCCAGCAGTAACAGGGATTTGAACACTGAAGCTTTCTTT
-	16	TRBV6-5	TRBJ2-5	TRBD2	CASSYTALAGGETQYF	TGTGCCAGCAGTTACACCGCCCTAGCGGGAGGAGAGACCCAGTACTTC
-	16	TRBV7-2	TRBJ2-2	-	CASKYRSSGNTGELFF	TGTGCCAGCAAATATAGGAGTAGCGGAAACACCGGGGAGCTGTTTTTT
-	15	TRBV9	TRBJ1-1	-	CASSRGGARLSEAFF	TGTGCCAGCTCCCGGGGGGGGGCAAGACTGTCTGAAGCTTTCTTT
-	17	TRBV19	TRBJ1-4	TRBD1	CASWTGGHKATNEKLFF	TGTGCCAGCTGGACAGGGGGGCATAAAGCAACTAATGAAAAACTGTTTTTT
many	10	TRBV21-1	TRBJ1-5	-	CASKSQPQHF	TGTGCCAGCAAGAGTCAGCCCCAGCATTTT
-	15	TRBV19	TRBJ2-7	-	CASSIWRELSDEQYF	TGTGCCAGTAGTATATGGAGGGAGCTGAGCGACGAGCAGTACTTC
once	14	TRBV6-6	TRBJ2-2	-	CASSRNRVSGELFF	TGTGCCAGCAGTAGAAACAGGGTCTCCGGGGAGCTGTTTTTT
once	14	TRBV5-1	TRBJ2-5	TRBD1	CASSLGQGKETQYF	TGCGCCAGCAGTTTGGGACAGGGTAAAGAGACCCAGTACTTC
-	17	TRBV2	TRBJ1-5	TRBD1	CASSVSGQGFLHQPQHF	TGTGCCAGCAGTGTTTCTGGACAGGGGTTTCTACATCAGCCCCAGCATTTT
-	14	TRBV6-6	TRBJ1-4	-	CASKEEGTNEKLFF	TGTGCCAGCAAGGAGGAGGGAACTAATGAAAAACTGTTTTTT
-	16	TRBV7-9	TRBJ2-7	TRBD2	CASSSSSGRALYEQYF	TGTGCCAGCAGCTCATCTAGCGGGAGGGCCCTCTACGAGCAGTACTTC
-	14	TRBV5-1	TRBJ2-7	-	CASSLSSVSYEQYF	TGCGCCAGCAGCCTGAGCAGCGTATCCTACGAGCAGTACTTC
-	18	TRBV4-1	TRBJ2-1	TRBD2	CASSQDITSGVPYNEQFF	TGCGCCAGCAGCCAAGACATAACTAGCGGGGTTCCCTACAATGAGCAGTTCTTC
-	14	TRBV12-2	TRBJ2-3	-	CASRPRTASDTQYF	TGTGCAAGTCGTCCAAGGACAGCTTCTGATACGCAGTATTTT
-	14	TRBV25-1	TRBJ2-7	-	CASSEYRDGYEQYF	TGTGCCAGCAGTGAATATAGGGACGGCTACGAGCAGTACTTC
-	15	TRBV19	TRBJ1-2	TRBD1	CASRARGEDIYGYTF	TGTGCCAGTAGGGCCAGGGGGGAAGACATCTATGGCTACACCTTC
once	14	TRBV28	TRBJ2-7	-	CATVRPYSGYEQYF	TGTGCCACCGTACGTCCCTATTCGGGATACGAGCAGTACTTC
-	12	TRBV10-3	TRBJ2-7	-	CAIRDTGNEQYF	TGTGCCATCAGAGATACAGGGAACGAGCAGTACTTC
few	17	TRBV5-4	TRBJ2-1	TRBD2	CASSLGLAGGRHNEQFF	TGTGCCAGCAGCCTGGGACTAGCGGGGGGGAGGCACAATGAGCAGTTCTTC
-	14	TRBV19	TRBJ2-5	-	CASRKTVVEETQYF	TGTGCCAGTAGAAAAACAGTGGTAGAGGAGACCCAGTACTTC
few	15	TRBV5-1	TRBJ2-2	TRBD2	CASSSFAGGPGELFF	TGCGCCAGCAGCTCCTTCGCGGGAGGGCCCGGGGAGCTGTTTTTT
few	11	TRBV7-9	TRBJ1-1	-	CASSRNTEAFF	TGTGCCAGCAGCCGGAACACTGAAGCTTTCTTT
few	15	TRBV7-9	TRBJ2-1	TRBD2	CASTLAGALYNEQFF	TGTGCCAGCACCCTAGCGGGAGCGCTCTACAATGAGCAGTTCTTC
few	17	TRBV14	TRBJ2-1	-	CASSQGLEVFSYNEQFF	TGTGCCAGCAGCCAAGGGTTAGAGGTGTTCTCCTACAATGAGCAGTTCTTC
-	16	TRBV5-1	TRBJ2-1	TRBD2	CASSLSPSGITNEQFF	TGCGCCAGCAGCTTGTCTCCCAGCGGGATAACAAATGAGCAGTTCTTC
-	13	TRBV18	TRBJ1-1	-	CASSPGAGSEAFF	TGTGCCAGCTCACCAGGGGCCGGTTCTGAAGCTTTCTTT
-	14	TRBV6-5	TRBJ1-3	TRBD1	CASRTGSSGNTIYF	TGTGCCAGCCGGACAGGGTCCTCTGGAAACACCATATATTTT
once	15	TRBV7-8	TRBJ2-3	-	CASSLLAALTDTQYF	TGTGCCAGCAGCTTGTTAGCGGCACTCACAGATACGCAGTATTTT
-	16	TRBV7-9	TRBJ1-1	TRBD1	CASSLTTGTGDTEAFF	TGTGCCAGCAGCCTTACGACCGGGACAGGGGACACTGAAGCTTTCTTT
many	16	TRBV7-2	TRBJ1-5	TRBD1	CASSLNGGQGNQPQHF	TGTGCCAGCAGCTTAAACGGGGGACAGGGTAATCAGCCCCAGCATTTT